This TCR beta chain appears in the sequencing data of a study of cytomegalovirus exposure and HLA in healthy donors. Findings and caveats of the study: Reports described diagnosis of cytomegalovirus status by the classifier as highly specific and sensitive.

This clone appeared a few times. Its target is not known. PCR used 60 Vbeta primers and 13 Jbeta primers. Sequencing was performed with immunoSEQ multiplex PCR; in TCRdb, only in-frame clones are kept and a portion is missing. The table shows some 130,000 clones, with over 60% occurring only once. Germline lookup yields CDR1 SGHRS and CDR2 YFSETQ. The length of the CDR3 is 15 residues. The ends lost 4 bases at V and 3 bases at J; junction bases unmatched: 6. The sample comprised PBMCs. This receptor was obtained from a male donor in good health and CMV-seropositive. The chain is built from TRBV5-1 and TRBJ1-3; 8 positions agree with TRBD1. The CDR3 spells CASSEGQGGGNTIYF. The CDR3 DNA is TGCGCCAGCAGCGAAGGACAGGGAGGTGGAAACACCATATATTTT.